This T cell receptor (beta chain) is from a study of cytomegalovirus exposure and HLA in healthy donors (dated by TCRdb to the late 2010s). As for the study more broadly: According to an earlier analysis of several hundred of the donors, about 179 million T cells yielded 117 million unique TCR beta sequences and around 300 Gb of sequence data. A later analysis re-examined previously published TCR beta repertoires from roughly 650 donors and added high-resolution HLA genotyping to investigate patterns of TCR occurrence. Among the approximately 400 genotyped donors, about 85% belonged to the genetic ancestry cluster associated with self-reported Caucasian donors. Typing coverage differed by locus: A, B, C, DRB1 and DQB1 were typed in roughly 629-630 donors, DQA1 in about 500, DPA1 in around 600, and DPB1 in approximately 450. An early release covering roughly 640 HLA-typed donors comprised 250 to 350 gigabases of sequencing data and some 79 million unique TCR sequences. The study used immunosequencing to profile the T cell repertoires of approximately 630 subjects and linked those repertoires to cytomegalovirus serostatus. Donor age, sex, ethnicity and CMV serostatus were compiled alongside the repertoire data. A later genetic analysis took genome-wide SNP genotypes for about 55% of the 666 donors and used that subset as a discovery cohort. Every repertoire in the discovery cohort had been generated on one and the same sequencing platform. Rather than drawing on any new phenotypic data, the later analysis identified candidate immune exposures from TCR beta sequences and the way those sequences occurred across donors. Among about 390 genotyped donors of the cohort, an average of around 240,000 unique TCR beta nucleotide sequences were sequenced per donor, 15% to 20% of them non-productive. Class I and class II HLA loci were covered by the typing at four-digit resolution. High-throughput TCR immunosequencing, statistical association of individual TCRs with disease status, and machine learning were combined to predict cytomegalovirus infection status. An earlier analysis of nearly 600 of the donors applied high-throughput TCR beta sequencing to assess whether each TCR beta V gene segment acted as functional or pseudogenic. Several DR-DQ haplotypes were handled as single units for association and clustering because linkage in the cohort was strong. Along with the approximately 650-subject first cohort, a separate validation cohort of 120 different subjects was used. The study aimed to test whether cataloging public T cell receptors could reveal signatures of past pathogen exposure.

Spanning cysteine to phenylalanine, the CDR3 consists of 13 amino acids. The only DNA kept is the CDR3, 39 bases in frame from the first base. CDR1 and CDR2 are drawn from the germline V gene: SGHNT, YENEEA. The V end loses 5 bases and the J end loses 2 bases, and a stretch of 6 bases separates them. The table lists this clone with a few counts. There is no known antigen for this receptor. No base qualities exist here, and no much larger clone lies one base off it. Beyond this particular receptor, the publication reports: In this cohort, only TCR beta chains were sequenced, and detectable features were limited by the absence of alpha or paired-chain data. In a later analysis, TCR association rates were found to vary across HLA loci, with the most associated TCRs seen for DRB1 alleles and the fewest for HLA-C alleles. The authors suggested that the approach could potentially be extended to other disease states and immunological phenotypes. When HLA alleles, especially DR and DQ, strongly co-occurred, TCR associations were difficult to assign to individual alleles. Most TCR sequences were seen in very few donors, while some public TCRs were found in many individuals. The only immune exposure information available for the cohort was CMV serostatus. A later genetic analysis reported fewer N-insertions in productive TCRs among donors in an Asian-associated ancestry cluster than the 666-donor mean. Linkage disequilibrium might explain the correlated functional status among segregating V segments, but an unknown experimental factor could not be ruled out. Compared with equally common non-associated chains, HLA-associated TCR beta chains in a later analysis were more clonally expanded and had lower generation probabilities. In vitro tests confirmed that a few of the cytomegalovirus-associated TCR beta chains recognize cytomegalovirus antigens. A further reported finding was that TCR beta sequences accurately predicted the HLA-A and HLA-B alleles for most subjects in the first cohort. A later analysis associated 15,000 to 20,000 TCR beta sequences with specific HLA alleles at a false discovery rate of 0.05. In a later genetic analysis, a missense DCLRE1C variant was associated with V-gene and J-gene trimming of TCR beta chains, and the association was replicated in an independent cohort. A later analysis reported that several top co-occurrence clusters appeared linked to parvovirus B19, influenza, CMV and Epstein-Barr virus. In the study, around 160 TCR beta chains were listed as associated with cytomegalovirus. A group of highly shared sequence variants was considered likely to be a technical artifact of the sequencing pipeline. Some IMGT-functional V segments, including TRBV6-2 and TRBV6-3, could not be told apart with the 87-base-pair reads, so those segments were excluded. About 17 rarely observed V segments, including chromosome 9 orphons, were excluded from the earlier analysis of approximately 500 of the donors because counts were too low. Because some donors lacked HLA typing at each locus, the association tests relied only on the typed subset. A later analysis found that most CMV-associated TCR beta chains appeared HLA-restricted, with HLA associations seemingly driven largely by CMV exposure. Roughly uniform sequencing depth across donors was assumed in presence/absence analyses, although this assumption may not hold. In an earlier analysis of 450 to 750 of the donors, most TCR beta V segments appeared in productive rearrangements about 90% or about 30% of the time, broadly matching IMGT annotations. Cytomegalovirus status was reported to be diagnosed by the classifier with high specificity and sensitivity in both the original and validation cohorts.

The cohort comprised fewer than 750 healthy bone marrow donors. At the time of sampling, all cohort members were nominally healthy, though unrecorded immune exposures were likely present. The donor tested CMV seropositive, placing the donor among the 289 seropositive members of the cohort. Each donor provided a peripheral blood sample, and peripheral blood mononuclear cells were used for TCR beta sequencing. The Qiagen DNeasy Blood Extraction Kit was used to extract genomic DNA from the blood cell samples. The method behind the library was the immunoSEQ multiplex PCR assay. For the multiplex PCR, a mixture combining 60 forward primers for TCR Vbeta segments and 13 reverse primers for TCR Jbeta segments was used. The CDR3 region of rearranged TCR beta genes was amplified from genomic DNA with a multiplex PCR assay. The amplified TCR beta libraries were sequenced on the Illumina HiSeq System as 87-base-pair reads. The original pipeline was this. A later analysis counted approximately 84 million unique TCR beta chains across the 666 repertoires, and roughly 9.9 million of these chains were shared by at least two donors. Raw reads were error-corrected and collapsed into unique sequences by a nearest-neighbor algorithm in which closely related sequences were merged to remove PCR and sequencing errors. V, D and J gene segments were assigned by aligning CDR3 sequences to IMGT reference sequences. For a sequence to be retained, a match of at least six nucleotides to both a V gene segment and a J gene segment was required. Rearrangements were called productive when the CDR3 lacked stop codons and stayed in frame with V and J; all others were non-productive. Following IMGT convention, CDR3 was defined as the stretch from the second conserved V-encoded cysteine to the conserved J-encoded phenylalanine. The earlier analysis of some 540 of the donors excluded any sequence lacking an unambiguous match to a single V gene segment. In an earlier analysis of 587 of the donors, V segments were called functional above 56.7% productive rearrangements and were called segregating when the between-donor standard deviation exceeded 5%. A statistical classification framework was built to diagnose cytomegalovirus status from the catalog of TCR beta chain sequences. In a later analysis, TCR nucleotide sequences were compared against IMGT/GENE-DB human TR gene sequences so that V and J genes could be assigned. Using the TCRdist pipeline, a later analysis assigned CDR3 sequences along with most-parsimonious VDJ recombination scenarios. In a later analysis, every TCR beta chain was defined by the combination of its CDR3 amino acid sequence and its V-gene family, and reads without a unique V-gene family were dropped. In a later analysis, approximately 590 highly shared, low-generation-probability nucleotide sequences were removed to address suspected cross-contamination and a sequencing artifact. In a later analysis, a clonal expansion index for each public chain was calculated from normalized within-repertoire ranks of inferred template counts. A later analysis computed generation probabilities with a VDJ recombination model fitted to out-of-frame rearrangements, and checked the results against IGoR. In a later analysis, TCR-TCR, TCR-HLA and TCR-CMV co-occurrence was scored with hypergeometric tests, and a repertoire-size bias correction was applied to TCR pairs. False discovery rates were estimated in a later analysis by permuting HLA or CMV assignments 20 times. In a later analysis, co-occurring TCRs were grouped using DBSCAN, with TCRdist sequence similarity added in when clustering inside HLA-allele-positive subsets. For co-occurrence clustering, repertoires with fewer than 30,000 or more than 120,000 public chains were excluded, along with roughly 5 repertoires with anomalous nucleotide sharing. TCRdb took this table from immuneACCESS and kept in-frame rearrangements with V and J called. Such tables lack part of the clones; where checked against another copy, unresolved V genes explain under half of the gap, and the rest is unexplained. That table supplies the V and J calls and clone size; D and trimming were determined from the DNA. For this sample the table gives 150,000 to 200,000 clones, of which 78% were detected only once. The ten largest clones represent about 5.6% of the sample.

This TCR was sampled from a woman in her twenties or thirties in good health and CMV-seropositive. Rearrangement joined TRBV11-3 to TRBJ2-2, with no D gene named confidently. The sequenced sample was PBMCs. The nucleotides are TGTGCCAGCAGCAGGAGAAACACCGGGGAGCTGTTTTTT. It is translated as CASSRRNTGELFF.